What follows are 15 T cell receptor beta chains derived from one specimen sequenced in a study of human thymus T cells. Repertoires were generated with immunoSEQ multiplex PCR, while TCRdb's copy carries only in-frame clones and drops some. The table has 40,000 to 55,000 clones, about 93% seen once. The material sequenced was blood. These receptors originate from a boy younger than two with a congenital heart defect but otherwise immunologically healthy.

CDR3 DNA: TGTGCCAGTAGTAGTGGGGGTTCCCATTCACCCCTCCACTTT. This translates into CASSSGGSHSPLHF. This rearrangement joins TRBV19 to TRBJ1-6; a weak D match, TRBD1 (5 bases). Trimming removed 4 bases from V and 8 bases from J, with 12 bases in between. This CDR3 contains 14 residues. From germline, CDR1 is LNHDA and CDR2 SQIVND (reference sequence).

The chain uses TRBV4-1 and TRBJ2-1, with 7 positions matching TRBD2. Losses at the gene ends were 0 bases for V and 4 bases for J; bases not matched to a gene: 3. CDR3 length: 15 amino acids. Per the germline V gene, CDR1 is MGHRA and CDR2 is YSYEKL. This chain's CDR3 is CASSQDTSDYNEQFF. The CDR3 DNA is TGCGCCAGCAGCCAAGATACTAGCGATTACAATGAGCAGTTCTTC.

This chain connects TRBV5-6 to TRBJ2-5; D might be TRBD1 (6 bases). Germline CDR1 is SGHDT and CDR2 is YYEEEE. V was cut by 3 bases and J by 2 bases, with 14 bases left in between. The CDR3 sequence is 15 residues long. Here the CDR3 reads CASSYPARGQETQYF. The CDR3 DNA reads TGTGCCAGCAGCTATCCAGCGAGGGGGCAAGAGACCCAGTACTTC.

The rearrangement uses TRBV11-3 and TRBJ1-1; possible D gene TRBD1, 5 bases. The CDR3 is 12 amino acids. V lost 0 bases and J lost 11, with 10 bases in between. CDR1 SGHNT and CDR2 YENEEA come from the germline V gene. In nucleotides, the CDR3 is TGTGCCAGCAGCTTAGACAGGGCCTGCGCTTTCTTT. As protein: CASSLDRACAFF.

This sequence joins TRBV7-2 and TRBJ1-1, with D tentatively TRBD1 (5 bases). This CDR3 contains 14 residues. Per the germline V gene, CDR1 is SGHTA and CDR2 is FQGNSA. The V gene lost 1 base and the J gene lost 8 bases, with 14 bases spanning the gap. The CDR3 reads CASSLVGQAPEAFF. In nucleotides, the CDR3 is TGTGCCAGCAGCTTAGTCGGACAAGCTCCCGAAGCTTTCTTT. The full variable domain, with the rest looked up from reference TRBV7-2 and TRBJ1-1, is GAGVSQSPSNKVTEKGKDVELRCDPISGHTALYWYRQSLGQGLEFLIYFQGNSAPDKSGLPSDRFSAERTGGSVSTLTIQRTQQEDSAVYLCASSLVGQAPEAFFGQGTRLTVV.

The genes are TRBV7-8 and TRBJ2-3; maybe TRBD2 (6 bases). Germline loops: CDR1 SGHVS, CDR2 FQNEAQ. The CDR3 covers 14 residues. V was trimmed by 7 bases and J by 4 bases, leaving 15 bases between them. The CDR3 region has the DNA TGTGCCAGCACCCTCGGGAGCGCGGCAGATACGCAGTATTTT. This encodes CASTLGSAADTQYF.

The rearrangement links TRBV11-2 to TRBJ2-7, with 10 nucleotides matching TRBD2. V was clipped by 7 bases and J by 1 base; unmatched bases: 4. This CDR3 is built from 14 residues. CDR1 is SGHAT, CDR2 FQNNGV, per germline. The CDR3 reads CASMGLAFSYEQYF. The CDR3 region has the DNA TGTGCCAGCATGGGACTAGCGTTTTCCTACGAGCAGTACTTC.

The gene calls are TRBV5-6 and TRBJ2-3; TRBD2 agrees at 10 bases. Per the germline V gene, CDR1 is SGHDT and CDR2 is YYEEEE. The CDR3 has 16 residues. Trimming removed 0 bases from V and 1 base from J; junction bases left unmatched: 2. In nucleotides, the CDR3 is TGTGCCAGCAGCTTGGGTCTAGCGGGGGGCACAGATACGCAGTATTTT. Protein product: CASSLGLAGGTDTQYF.

V usage is TRBV4-3 and J usage is TRBJ1-1; perhaps TRBD1 as D (5 bases). The CDR3 runs 15 residues. Germline V gene lookup returns CDR1 LGHNA and CDR2 YSLEER. The V and J ends lost 4 bases and 4 bases respectively, with 16 bases between them. The CDR3 DNA follows: TGCGCCAGCAGCCGCGGAGAGGGGTGGGGCACTGAAGCTTTCTTT. Translation gives CASSRGEGWGTEAFF.

This clone was picked up a small number of times. Other DNA sequences in this sample translate to the same CDR3. The V gene is TRBV28, the J gene TRBJ1-2; D is uncertain. Trimming took off 2 bases at V and 5 bases at J, with 3 bases between the two ends. CDR3 length equals 11 residues. CDR1 and CDR2 (germline): MDHEN, SYDVKM. DNA of the CDR3: TGTGCCAGCAGTTTACAATATGGCTACACCTTC. Its translation: CASSLQYGYTF.

This clone was detected only once. J is TRBJ2-2 and V is TRBV9, with D perhaps being TRBD1 or TRBD2 (5 bases each). Germline-derived CDR1 and CDR2 are SGDLS and YYNGEE. V was shortened by 3 bases and J by 6 bases, with 12 bases between the two germline ends. The CDR3 has 14 residues. Here the CDR3 DNA reads TGTGCCAGCAGCGAGAAGGTGGGGGCCGGGGAGCTGTTTTTT. Its protein is CASSEKVGAGELFF.

CDR3 nucleotides: TGTGCCAGCAGCCCCCTTTCTAGCGGGGGATCCTACAATGAGCAGTTCTTC. Translated, it gives CASSPLSSGGSYNEQFF. This sequence joins TRBV7-8 and TRBJ2-1; 10 nucleotides agree with TRBD2. Losses at the gene ends were 5 bases for V and 1 base for J; bases not matched to a gene: 8. The CDR3 contains 17 residues. Looked up from germline, CDR1 is SGHVS and CDR2 is FQNEAQ.

CDR3 region: CASSYRTAYEQYF. DNA of the CDR3: TGTGCCAGCAGTTACAGGACAGCCTACGAGCAGTACTTC. The chain is built from TRBV6-5 and TRBJ2-7; D might be TRBD1 (6 bases). This CDR3 is 13 amino acids long. V was cut by 2 bases and J by 2 bases, with 7 bases left in between. Germline-derived CDR1 and CDR2 are MNHEY and SVGAGI.

This chain connects TRBV12-5 to TRBJ1-2, with 7 nucleotides matching TRBD1. The V gene end was trimmed by 0 bases and the J gene end by 4 bases; junction bases not matched to a gene: 14. Per germline, CDR1 LGHNT and CDR2 FRNRAP. There are 18 residues in the CDR3. The DNA for the CDR3 is TGTGCTAGTGGTTTGGTTTCTACCAACAGGGGAAGGAGCTATGGCTACACCTTC. It encodes CASGLVSTNRGRSYGYTF.

The chain recombines TRBV28 with TRBJ1-6; no reliable D call. CDR3 length equals 18 residues. Germline V CDR1 and CDR2: MDHEN, SYDVKM. Trimming took 2 bases from V and 4 from J, leaving 18 bases between them. The CDR3 loop is CASSLPLAGRLYNSPLHF. The CDR3, as DNA: TGTGCCAGCAGTTTACCCCTGGCGGGCAGGCTGTATAATTCACCCCTCCACTTT.